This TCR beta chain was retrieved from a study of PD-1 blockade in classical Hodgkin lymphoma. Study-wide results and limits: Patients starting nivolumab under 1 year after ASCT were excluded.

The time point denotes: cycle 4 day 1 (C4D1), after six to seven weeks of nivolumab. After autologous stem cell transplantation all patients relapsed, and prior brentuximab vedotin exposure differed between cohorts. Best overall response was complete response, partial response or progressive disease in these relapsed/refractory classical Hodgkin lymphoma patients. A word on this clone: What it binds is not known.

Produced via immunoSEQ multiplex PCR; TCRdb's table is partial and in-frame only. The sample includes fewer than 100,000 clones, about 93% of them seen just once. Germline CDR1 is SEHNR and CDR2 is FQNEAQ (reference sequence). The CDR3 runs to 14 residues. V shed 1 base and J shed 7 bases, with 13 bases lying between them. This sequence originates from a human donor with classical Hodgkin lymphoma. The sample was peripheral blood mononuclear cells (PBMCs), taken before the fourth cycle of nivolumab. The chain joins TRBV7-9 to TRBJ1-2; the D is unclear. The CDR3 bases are TGTGCCAGCAGCTTAGGCAGGTCGGAGGGTGGCTACACCTTC. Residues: CASSLGRSEGGYTF.